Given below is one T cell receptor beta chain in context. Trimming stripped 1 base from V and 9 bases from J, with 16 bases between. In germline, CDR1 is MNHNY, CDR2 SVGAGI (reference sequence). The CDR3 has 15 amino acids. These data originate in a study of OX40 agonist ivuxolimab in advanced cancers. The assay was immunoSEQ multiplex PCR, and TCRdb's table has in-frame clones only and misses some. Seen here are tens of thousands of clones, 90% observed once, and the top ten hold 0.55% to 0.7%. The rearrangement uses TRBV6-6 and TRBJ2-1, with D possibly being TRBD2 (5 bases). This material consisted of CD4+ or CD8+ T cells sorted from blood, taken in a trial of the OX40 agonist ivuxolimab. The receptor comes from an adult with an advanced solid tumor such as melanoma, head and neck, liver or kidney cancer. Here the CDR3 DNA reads TGTGCCAGCAGTTACTTCGCGCTAGCAACGGTTGAGCAGTTCTTC. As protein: CASSYFALATVEQFF.